Here is one T cell receptor (beta chain) with its context. The sample belongs to a study of blood T cell repertoires in COVID-19. Germline CDR1 is SGHTA and CDR2 is FQGTGA. This CDR3 is 13 amino acids long. Trimming stripped 1 base from V and 9 bases from J, with 11 bases between. Original processing notes: From reference gene primer amplification, estimates of nucleated cell counts were derived. Assay used: immunoSEQ multiplex PCR; TCRdb lists only in-frame clones, some missing. Clonal size and the V and J genes are those of that table, whereas D and trimming came from the DNA. The sample has about 80,000 clones; around four fifths are singletons.

This sequence was found in a human donor in a cohort sampled during active COVID-19. The chain is built from TRBV7-3 and TRBJ2-3; the D gene is possibly TRBD2 (7 bases). What was sequenced was peripheral blood. The CDR3 spells CASSLREGETQYF. The CDR3 DNA reads as TGTGCCAGCAGCTTAAGGGAGGGGGAAACGCAGTATTTT. Full variable domain (rest looked up from reference TRBV7-3 and TRBJ2-3): GAGVSQTPSNKVTEKGKYVELRCDPISGHTALYWYRQSLGQGPEFLIYFQGTGAADDSGLPNDRFFAVRPEGSVSTLKIQRTERGDSAVYLCASSLREGETQYFGPGTRLTVL.